Listed below are T cell receptor beta chains from one sample, sequenced in a study of technical replicates of blood from a few donors. TCRdb keeps only in-frame clones here, not all; method: immunoSEQ multiplex PCR. This table has more than 65,000 clones, about 94% appearing once. Specimen: T cells isolated from PBMCs. The receptors stem from a human donor in good health. Both conserved end residues are part of each CDR3. The D gene is left open where the match is weak. Size is stated for part of the rows, as once, few or many counts, or as a class when the clone is expanded.

TRBV6-1	TRBD1	.	TRBJ2-2	TGTGCCAGCAGTGTCTATAGGACAGGGAACACCGGGGAGCTGTTTTTT	CASSVYRTGNTGELFF
TRBV5-1	.	.	TRBJ2-3	TGCGCCAGCGGCCGGGACAATGAATCTAGCACAGATACGCAGTATTTT	CASGRDNESSTDTQYF
TRBV30	.	few	TRBJ1-5	TGTGCCTGGAGTGTAGAGGACAATCAGCCCCAGCATTTT	CAWSVEDNQPQHF
TRBV11-2	.	.	TRBJ2-1	TGTGCCAGCAGCTTATCTAGAATGGCCTACAATGAGCAGTTCTTC	CASSLSRMAYNEQFF
TRBV2	.	.	TRBJ2-7	TGTGCCAGCAGACAGGGGGGCGGGAGAGGCTACGAGCAGTACTTC	CASRQGGGRGYEQYF
TRBV6-6	TRBD2	.	TRBJ2-5	TGTGCCAGCAGCCCCAATAGCGGGTTAACAGAGACCCAGTACTTC	CASSPNSGLTETQYF
TRBV5-1	TRBD1	.	TRBJ2-1	TGCGCCAGCAGCGGACAGGGGAATGAGCAGTTCTTC	CASSGQGNEQFF
TRBV19	TRBD1	.	TRBJ1-6	TGTGCCAGTAGAGGACAGGCGGGATCCTATAATTCACCCCTCCACTTT	CASRGQAGSYNSPLHF
TRBV7-6	TRBD2	.	TRBJ2-7	TGTGCCAGCAGCCAGCATACTAGCGGGGGGGCCTACGAGCAGTACTTC	CASSQHTSGGAYEQYF
TRBV2	TRBD2	.	TRBJ2-1	TGTGCCAGCAGTGCGGGACTAGCGGGGGGGCTCTATGAGCAGTTCTTC	CASSAGLAGGLYEQFF
TRBV5-1	TRBD2	.	TRBJ2-3	TGCGCCAGCACCATGGGGGTAGCGGGGGGTGCGCAGTATTTT	CASTMGVAGGAQYF